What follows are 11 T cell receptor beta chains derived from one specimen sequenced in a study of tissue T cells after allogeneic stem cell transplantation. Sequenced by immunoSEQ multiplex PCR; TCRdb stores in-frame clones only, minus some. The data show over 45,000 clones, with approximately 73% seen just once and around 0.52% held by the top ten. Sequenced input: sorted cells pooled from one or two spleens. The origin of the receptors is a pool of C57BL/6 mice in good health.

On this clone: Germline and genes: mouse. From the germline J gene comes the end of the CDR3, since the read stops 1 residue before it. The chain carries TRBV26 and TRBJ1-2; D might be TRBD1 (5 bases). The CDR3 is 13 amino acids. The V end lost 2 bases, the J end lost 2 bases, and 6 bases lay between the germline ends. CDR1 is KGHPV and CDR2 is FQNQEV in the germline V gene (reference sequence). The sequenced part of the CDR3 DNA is TGTGCCAGCAGTCTGGGGGGTAACTCCGACTACACC. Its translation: CASSLGGNSDYT. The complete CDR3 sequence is CASSLGGNSDYTF.

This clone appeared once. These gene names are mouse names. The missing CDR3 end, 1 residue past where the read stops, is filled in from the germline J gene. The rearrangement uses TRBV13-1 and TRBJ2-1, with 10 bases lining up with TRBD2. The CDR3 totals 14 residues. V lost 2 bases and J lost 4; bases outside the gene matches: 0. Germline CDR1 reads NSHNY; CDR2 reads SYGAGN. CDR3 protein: CASSETGGYAEQFF. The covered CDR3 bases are TGTGCCAGCAGTGAGACTGGGGGGTATGCTGAGCAGTTC.

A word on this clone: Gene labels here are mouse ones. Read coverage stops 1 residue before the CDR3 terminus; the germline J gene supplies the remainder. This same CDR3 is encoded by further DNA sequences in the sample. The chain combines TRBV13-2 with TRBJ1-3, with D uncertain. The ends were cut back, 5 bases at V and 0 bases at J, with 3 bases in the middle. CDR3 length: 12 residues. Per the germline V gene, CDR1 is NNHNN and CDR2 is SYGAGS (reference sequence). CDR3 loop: CASGDSGNTLYF. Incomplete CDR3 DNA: TGTGCCAGCGGGGATTCTGGAAATACGCTCTAT.

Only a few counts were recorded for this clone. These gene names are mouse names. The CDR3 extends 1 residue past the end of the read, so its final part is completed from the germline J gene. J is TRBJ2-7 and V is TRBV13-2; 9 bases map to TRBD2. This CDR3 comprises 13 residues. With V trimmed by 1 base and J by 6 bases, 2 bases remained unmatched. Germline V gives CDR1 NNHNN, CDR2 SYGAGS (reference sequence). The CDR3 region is CASGDNWGVEQYF. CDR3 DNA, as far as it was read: TGTGCCAGCGGTGATAACTGGGGGGTTGAACAGTAC.

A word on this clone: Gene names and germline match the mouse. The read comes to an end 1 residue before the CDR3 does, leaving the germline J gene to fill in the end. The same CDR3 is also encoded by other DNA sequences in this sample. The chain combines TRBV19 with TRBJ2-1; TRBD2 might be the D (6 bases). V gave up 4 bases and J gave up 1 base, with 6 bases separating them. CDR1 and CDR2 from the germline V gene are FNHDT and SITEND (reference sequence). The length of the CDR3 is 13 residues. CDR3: CASSLGNYAEQFF. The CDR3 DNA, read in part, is TGTGCCAGCAGTCTGGGGAACTATGCTGAGCAGTTC.

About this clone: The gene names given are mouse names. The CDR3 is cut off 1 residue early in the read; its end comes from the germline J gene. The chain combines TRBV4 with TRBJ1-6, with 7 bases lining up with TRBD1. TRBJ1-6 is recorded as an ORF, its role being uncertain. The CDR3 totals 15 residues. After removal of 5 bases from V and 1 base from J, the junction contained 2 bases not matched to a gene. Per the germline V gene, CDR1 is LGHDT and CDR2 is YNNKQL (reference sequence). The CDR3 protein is CASSPGQSYNSPLYF. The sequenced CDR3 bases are TGTGCCAGCAGCCCGGGACAGTCCTATAATTCGCCCCTCTAC.

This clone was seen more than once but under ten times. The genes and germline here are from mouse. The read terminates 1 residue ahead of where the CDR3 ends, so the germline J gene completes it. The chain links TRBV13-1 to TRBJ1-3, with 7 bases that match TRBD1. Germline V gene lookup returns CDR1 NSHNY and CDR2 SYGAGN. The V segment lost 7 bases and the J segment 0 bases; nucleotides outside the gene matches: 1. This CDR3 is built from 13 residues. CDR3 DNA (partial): TGTGCCAGCCGACAGGGTTCTGGAAATACGCTCTAT. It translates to CASRQGSGNTLY. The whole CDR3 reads CASRQGSGNTLYF.

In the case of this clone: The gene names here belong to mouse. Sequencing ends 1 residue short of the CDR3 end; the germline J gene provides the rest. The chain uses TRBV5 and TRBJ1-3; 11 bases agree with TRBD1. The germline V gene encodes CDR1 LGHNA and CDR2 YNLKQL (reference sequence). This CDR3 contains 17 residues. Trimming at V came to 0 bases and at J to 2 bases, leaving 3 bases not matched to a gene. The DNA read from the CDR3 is TGTGCCAGCAGCCAAGAGTGGGGACAGGGGGCTGGAAATACGCTCTAT. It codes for CASSQEWGQGAGNTLY. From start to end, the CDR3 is CASSQEWGQGAGNTLYF.

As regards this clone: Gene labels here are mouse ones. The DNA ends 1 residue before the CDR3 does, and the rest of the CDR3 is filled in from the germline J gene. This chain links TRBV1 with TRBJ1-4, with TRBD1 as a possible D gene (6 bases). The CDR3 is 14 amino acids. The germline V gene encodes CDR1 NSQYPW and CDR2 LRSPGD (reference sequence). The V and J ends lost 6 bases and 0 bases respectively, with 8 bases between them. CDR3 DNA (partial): TGCACCTGCAGCAGGGACATTTCCAACGAAAGATTATTT. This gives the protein CTCSRDISNERLF. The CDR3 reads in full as CTCSRDISNERLFF.

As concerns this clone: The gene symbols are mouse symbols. The CDR3 region is CASSLGHNTLYF. CDR3 DNA, as far as it was read: TGTGCCAGCTCCCTGGGACATAATACGCTCTAT. V usage is TRBV12-2 and J usage is TRBJ1-3, with a possible D match to TRBD1 (6 bases). From the germline J gene comes the end of the CDR3, since the read stops 1 residue before it. The V gene lost 4 bases and the J gene lost 7 bases, with 10 bases spanning the gap. Germline V gene lookup returns CDR1 SGHLS and CDR2 HYDKME. CDR3 size: 12 residues.

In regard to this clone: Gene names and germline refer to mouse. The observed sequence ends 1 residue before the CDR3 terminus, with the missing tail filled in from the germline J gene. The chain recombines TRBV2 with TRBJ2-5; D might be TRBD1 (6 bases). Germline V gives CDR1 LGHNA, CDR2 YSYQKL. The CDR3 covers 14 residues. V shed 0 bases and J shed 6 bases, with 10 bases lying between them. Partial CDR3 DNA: TGTGCCAGCAGCCAAGATCTCAGGGGTGACACCCAGTAC. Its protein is CASSQDLRGDTQY. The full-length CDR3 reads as CASSQDLRGDTQYF.